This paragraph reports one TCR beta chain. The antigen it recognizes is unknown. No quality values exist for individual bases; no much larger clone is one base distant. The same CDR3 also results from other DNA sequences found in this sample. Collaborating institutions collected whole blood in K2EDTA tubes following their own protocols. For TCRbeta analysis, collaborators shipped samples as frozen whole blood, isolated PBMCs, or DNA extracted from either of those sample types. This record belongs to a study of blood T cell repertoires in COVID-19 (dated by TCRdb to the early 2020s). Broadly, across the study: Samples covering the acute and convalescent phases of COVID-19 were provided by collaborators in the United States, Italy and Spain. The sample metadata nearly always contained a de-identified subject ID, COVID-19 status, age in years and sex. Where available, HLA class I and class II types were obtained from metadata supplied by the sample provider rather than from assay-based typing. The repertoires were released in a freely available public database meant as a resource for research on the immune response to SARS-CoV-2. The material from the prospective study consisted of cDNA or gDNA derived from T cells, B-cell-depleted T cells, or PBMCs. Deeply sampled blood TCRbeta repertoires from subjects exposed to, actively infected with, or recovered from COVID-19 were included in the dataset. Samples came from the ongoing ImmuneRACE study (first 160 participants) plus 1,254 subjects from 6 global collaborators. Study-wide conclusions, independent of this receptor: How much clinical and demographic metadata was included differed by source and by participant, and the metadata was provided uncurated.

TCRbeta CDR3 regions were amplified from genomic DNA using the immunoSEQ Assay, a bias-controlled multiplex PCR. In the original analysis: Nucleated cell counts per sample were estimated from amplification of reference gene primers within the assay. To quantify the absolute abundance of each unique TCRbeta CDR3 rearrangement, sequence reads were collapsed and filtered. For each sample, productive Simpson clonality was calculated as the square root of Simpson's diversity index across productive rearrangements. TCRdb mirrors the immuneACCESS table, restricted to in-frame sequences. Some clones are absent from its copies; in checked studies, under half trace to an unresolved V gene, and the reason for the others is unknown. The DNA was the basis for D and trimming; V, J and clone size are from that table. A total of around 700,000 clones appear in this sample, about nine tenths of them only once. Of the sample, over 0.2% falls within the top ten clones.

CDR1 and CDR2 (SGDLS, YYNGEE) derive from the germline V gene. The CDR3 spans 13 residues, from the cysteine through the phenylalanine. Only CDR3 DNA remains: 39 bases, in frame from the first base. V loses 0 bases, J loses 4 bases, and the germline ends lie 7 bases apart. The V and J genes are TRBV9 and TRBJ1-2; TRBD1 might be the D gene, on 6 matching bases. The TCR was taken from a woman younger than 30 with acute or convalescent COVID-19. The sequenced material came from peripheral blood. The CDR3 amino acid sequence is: CASSVEDSYGYTF. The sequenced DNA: TGTGCCAGCAGCGTAGAGGACAGCTATGGCTACACCTTC.